This T cell receptor (beta chain) was recorded in a study of cytomegalovirus exposure and HLA in healthy donors. General study results and limits: In a later analysis, CMV-associated beta chains were mostly HLA-associated, it appeared.

The junction had 4 bases not matched to a gene; V was cut back by 4 bases and J by 7 bases. CDR3 length equals 13 residues. Germline assignment: CDR1 MGHRA and CDR2 YSYEKL. The PCR used 60 Vbeta and 13 Jbeta primers. TCRdb keeps only in-frame clones here, not all; method: immunoSEQ multiplex PCR. This sample has roughly 190,000 clones, with about 87% found just once. Remarks on this clone: No antigen is known for it.

The material sequenced was PBMCs. The V call is TRBV4-1, the J call TRBJ1-5; TRBD1 aligns across 7 bases. This TCR was recovered from a man aged 25 to 45 in good health and CMV-seronegative. The CDR3 sequence: CASSRQGTQPQHF. CDR3 nucleotide sequence: TGCGCCAGCAGCCGACAGGGTACCCAGCCCCAGCATTTT.